Listed below are T cell receptor beta chains from one sample, sequenced in a study of metastatic and nonmetastatic thyroid tumors. TCRdb re-called the PCR reads via MiXCR. The repertoire holds several thousand clones, with roughly 30% as singletons. The sample was adjacent normal tissue. These receptors were obtained from a female donor with papillary thyroid cancer or a benign thyroid nodule (not recorded which). Some clones in this sample may be carry-over from other donors' samples. CDR3s include the opening cysteine and the closing phenylalanine or tryptophan. D genes are given only for firm matches. Size is stated for part of the rows, as once, few or many counts, or as a class when the clone is expanded.

J: TRBJ1-1; size: -; V: TRBV2; D: -; CDR3: CASSRRGQGKMNTEAFF; DNA: TGTGCCAGCAGTCGGAGGGGCCAGGGCAAGATGAACACTGAAGCTTTCTTT
J: TRBJ1-4; size: medium-sized; V: TRBV6-1; D: -; CDR3: CASSDLSGQLNEKLFF; DNA: TGTGCCAGCAGTGACCTAAGCGGACAGTTGAATGAAAAACTGTTTTTT
J: TRBJ1-1; size: few; V: TRBV28; D: -; CDR3: CASSLSGSGAGAFF; DNA: TGTGCTAGCAGTTTATCCGGCTCGGGGGCCGGGGCTTTCTTT
J: TRBJ2-5; size: medium-sized; V: TRBV6-5; D: TRBD2; CDR3: CASSYATSAPEAQYF; DNA: TGTGCCAGCAGTTACGCCACTAGCGCCCCCGAGGCCCAGTACTTC
J: TRBJ1-3; size: few; V: TRBV6-1; D: -; CDR3: CASRTGYSGNTIYF; DNA: TGTGCCAGCAGAACAGGGTATTCTGGAAACACCATATATTTT
J: TRBJ1-2; size: few; V: TRBV12-3/TRBV12-4; D: -; CDR3: CASSLRQGGANYGYTF; DNA: TGTGCCAGCAGTTTGAGGCAGGGCGGCGCTAACTATGGCTACACCTTC
J: TRBJ1-4; size: -; V: TRBV20-1; D: TRBD1; CDR3: CSAISDRGSEKLFF; DNA: TGCAGTGCCATCTCGGACAGGGGGAGTGAAAAACTGTTTTTT
J: TRBJ2-5; size: few; V: TRBV2; D: TRBD2; CDR3: CASSGSSGSAETQYF; DNA: TGTGCCAGCAGTGGTTCTAGCGGGAGTGCTGAGACCCAGTACTTC
J: TRBJ2-1; size: -; V: TRBV6-1; D: -; CDR3: CASSEALRKGFGNEQFF; DNA: TGTGCCAGCAGTGAAGCGCTCAGAAAGGGATTTGGCAATGAGCAGTTCTTC
J: TRBJ2-7; size: few; V: TRBV12-3/TRBV12-4; D: -; CDR3: CASSPFNSHLYEQYF; DNA: TGTGCCAGCAGTCCGTTCAACAGCCACCTCTACGAGCAGTACTTC
J: TRBJ2-7; size: large; V: TRBV27; D: TRBD1; CDR3: CASRYGQGYEQYF; DNA: TGTGCCAGCAGATACGGACAGGGCTACGAGCAGTACTTC
J: TRBJ1-2; size: many; V: TRBV6-1; D: -; CDR3: CALGGEFYGYTF; DNA: TGTGCCTTGGGGGGAGAATTCTATGGCTACACCTTC
J: TRBJ1-1; size: few; V: TRBV28; D: -; CDR3: CASSSHSSITGRGNTEAFF; DNA: TGTGCCAGCAGTTCCCACTCTTCAATCACAGGGAGGGGGAACACTGAAGCTTTCTTT
J: TRBJ1-1; size: medium-sized; V: TRBV4-2; D: -; CDR3: CASSQGLATEAFF; DNA: TGTGCCAGCAGCCAAGGCCTCGCCACTGAAGCTTTCTTT
J: TRBJ2-3; size: few; V: TRBV29-1; D: TRBD2; CDR3: CSFTGTSATSTDTQYF; DNA: TGCAGCTTCACCGGGACTAGCGCAACTAGCACAGATACGCAGTATTTT
J: TRBJ2-1; size: -; V: TRBV11-2; D: TRBD2; CDR3: CASSLSRTSGGGDEQFF; DNA: TGTGCCAGCAGCTTGTCCCGGACTAGCGGGGGGGGCGATGAGCAGTTCTTC
J: TRBJ1-2; size: large; V: TRBV6-1; D: -; CDR3: CAAARRVEGYTF; DNA: TGTGCCGCCGCCAGGCGGGTAGAGGGCTACACCTTC
J: TRBJ1-1; size: -; V: TRBV30; D: -; CDR3: CAWRDDPNSEAFF; DNA: TGTGCCTGGAGAGACGACCCTAACTCTGAAGCTTTCTTT
J: TRBJ1-2; size: -; V: TRBV29-1; D: -; CDR3: CSGLGQNYGYTF; DNA: TGCAGCGGCCTCGGACAAAACTATGGCTACACCTTC
J: TRBJ2-5; size: medium-sized; V: TRBV3-1; D: TRBD1; CDR3: CASSQTGYQETQYF; DNA: TGTGCCAGCAGCCAGACAGGGTACCAAGAGACCCAGTACTTC
J: TRBJ2-3; size: -; V: TRBV5-1; D: TRBD1; CDR3: CASSLLTGAADTQYF; DNA: TGCGCCAGCAGCTTGCTGACAGGGGCAGCAGATACGCAGTATTTT
J: TRBJ1-2; size: -; V: TRBV6-5; D: TRBD1; CDR3: CASSSSRAPGQKNYGYTF; DNA: TGTGCCAGCAGTTCCTCACGGGCTCCGGGACAGAAAAACTATGGCTACACCTTC
J: TRBJ2-6; size: -; V: TRBV28; D: TRBD1; CDR3: CASSTQGDWGANVLTF; DNA: TGTGCCAGCAGTACTCAGGGGGATTGGGGGGCCAACGTCCTGACTTTC
J: TRBJ2-7; size: few; V: TRBV30; D: -; CDR3: CAWGPSLGEQYF; DNA: TGTGCCTGGGGACCGTCCCTGGGGGAGCAGTACTTC
J: TRBJ2-7; size: few; V: TRBV2; D: -; CDR3: CASTSGTCNYEQYF; DNA: TGTGCCAGCACTTCAGGGACATGTAACTACGAGCAGTACTTC
J: TRBJ2-5; size: few; V: TRBV12-5; D: -; CDR3: CASGGTFQETQYF; DNA: TGTGCTAGTGGTGGGACTTTCCAAGAGACCCAGTACTTC
J: TRBJ1-1; size: few; V: TRBV6-1; D: -; CDR3: CASSQKNRGLSNTEAFF; DNA: TGTGCCAGCAGTCAGAAAAACCGGGGGCTATCGAACACTGAAGCTTTCTTT
J: TRBJ2-1; size: few; V: TRBV28; D: -; CDR3: CASRLSVEQFF; DNA: TGTGCCAGCAGACTGAGTGTTGAGCAGTTCTTC
J: TRBJ2-1; size: -; V: TRBV11-2; D: -; CDR3: CASSLESGSYNEQFF; DNA: TGTGCCAGCAGCTTAGAGTCCGGGAGCTACAATGAGCAGTTCTTC
J: TRBJ2-1; size: once; V: TRBV3-1; D: TRBD2; CDR3: CASSRITSGGSSYNEQFF; DNA: TGTGCCAGCAGCCGAATAACTAGCGGGGGAAGCTCCTACAATGAGCAGTTCTTC
J: TRBJ1-1; size: few; V: TRBV20-1; D: -; CDR3: CSARHLLPREAFF; DNA: TGCAGTGCTAGGCATTTATTGCCACGGGAAGCTTTCTTT
J: TRBJ2-1; size: -; V: TRBV14; D: TRBD2; CDR3: CASSQDRLAESSYNEQFF; DNA: TGTGCCAGCAGCCAAGATCGTCTAGCGGAGAGCTCCTACAATGAGCAGTTCTTC
J: TRBJ1-2; size: -; V: TRBV6-2/TRBV6-3; D: -; CDR3: CASSYSGQRTNYGYTF; DNA: TGTGCCAGCAGTTACTCAGGACAGCGTACTAACTATGGCTACACCTTC
J: TRBJ2-1; size: few; V: TRBV5-1; D: -; CDR3: CASSLEGSFRGYNEQFF; DNA: TGCGCCAGCAGCTTGGAGGGGAGTTTTAGGGGATACAATGAGCAGTTCTTC
J: TRBJ2-7; size: medium-sized; V: TRBV4-1; D: TRBD2; CDR3: CASSQVARGTSGRGEQYF; DNA: TGCGCCAGCAGCCAAGTCGCTCGGGGGACTAGCGGGAGAGGAGAGCAGTACTTC
J: TRBJ2-1; size: few; V: TRBV27; D: TRBD2; CDR3: CASNSLAGGPNNEQFF; DNA: TGTGCCAGCAACTCCTTAGCGGGAGGGCCCAACAATGAGCAGTTCTTC
J: TRBJ2-1; size: few; V: TRBV6-1; D: TRBD2; CDR3: CASSKTRTSGDTYNEQFF; DNA: TGTGCCAGCAGTAAAACGAGGACTAGCGGGGATACCTACAATGAGCAGTTCTTC
J: TRBJ1-2; size: -; V: TRBV19; D: -; CDR3: CDSSSKLSEIYAF; DNA: TGTGACAGTAGTTCTAAGTTGTCTGAGATATACGCCTTC
J: TRBJ2-1; size: -; V: TRBV2; D: -; CDR3: CASRETGRDEQFF; DNA: TGTGCCAGCAGGGAGACAGGGAGGGATGAGCAGTTCTTC
J: TRBJ1-6; size: medium-sized; V: TRBV5-1; D: -; CDR3: CASSPDQGINSPLHF; DNA: TGCGCCAGCAGCCCCGACCAGGGGATAAATTCACCCCTCCACTTT
J: TRBJ1-1; size: many; V: TRBV6-1; D: -; CDR3: CASSRTGVFPGEAFF; DNA: TGTGCCAGCAGTCGGACGGGTGTGTTCCCAGGTGAAGCTTTCTTT
J: TRBJ1-2; size: medium-sized; V: TRBV5-1; D: TRBD1; CDR3: CASSQQGATGYTF; DNA: TGCGCCAGCAGTCAACAGGGGGCGACAGGCTACACCTTC